The TCR beta chain described here comes from a study of CD8 T cells in Susac syndrome. Study observations and caveats: TCR sequencing and HLA analysis covered a relatively small number of individuals.

CDR1 and CDR2 from the germline V gene are SQVTM and ANQGSEA. V was trimmed by 5 bases and J by 5 bases, leaving 13 bases between them. The CDR3 covers 13 residues. Negative isolation yielded CD4+ and CD8+ T cells, and FACS enriched TEMRA cells. RNA in amounts of 0.5 to 1 ug was reverse transcribed with random hexamers. TCRdb used MiXCR to reprocess the immunoSEQ multiplex PCR reads, holding one entry per CDR3 protein. Of some 140,000 distinct CDR3 sequences in the sample, approximately 95% were seen once. Concerning this clonotype: Its antigen is undetermined.

The TCR was taken from a human donor with Susac syndrome. Input material: CD8+ T cells from PBMCs. This chain links TRBV29-1 with TRBJ2-1; perhaps TRBD2 as D (5 bases). The DNA for the CDR3 is TGCAGCGTTCGCGCTAGCCCCCACAATGAGCAGTTCTTC. Its translation is CSVRASPHNEQFF.